These 18 T cell receptor beta chains share one sample of origin, sequenced in a study of blood T cell repertoires in COVID-19. Clones were sequenced by immunoSEQ multiplex PCR, and TCRdb holds only the in-frame ones, with some missing. The sample carries roughly 100,000 clones, 71% recorded once. Sequenced input: peripheral blood. The receptors were sampled from a human donor with acute or convalescent COVID-19. The donor label of this sample is uncertain.

There are many counts of this clone. Here the CDR3 DNA reads TGTGCCAGCAGTGAACTTCTCAGGGGAACCTGGAGTTCACCCCTCCACTTT. Translated: CASSELLRGTWSSPLHF. V usage is TRBV6-1 and J usage is TRBJ1-6, with a tentative D call TRBD1 (6 bases). V lost 2 bases and J 9 bases, leaving 20 bases between the germline ends. CDR1 and CDR2 (germline): MNHNS, SASEGT. The CDR3 contains 17 residues.

The chain carries TRBV5-5 and TRBJ2-7, with 8 bases matching TRBD1. V dropped 4 bases and J dropped 5; count of bases not matched to a gene: 8. The CDR3 totals 14 residues. The germline CDR1 and CDR2 sequences are SGHKS and YYEKEE (reference sequence). DNA of the CDR3: TGTGCCAGCAGCACAGGACAGGGCGGCCACGAGCAGTACGTC. It specifies CASSTGQGGHEQYV.

V gene TRBV7-6 combines with J gene TRBJ2-5; TRBD1 matches at 9 bases. This CDR3 region has 18 residues. Germline assignment: CDR1 SGHVS and CDR2 FNYEAQ. V was clipped by 5 bases and J by 2 bases; unmatched bases: 15. The CDR3 sequence is CASSRDRWGTGNQETQYF. CDR3 nucleotides: TGTGCCAGCAGCCGCGATCGTTGGGGGACAGGGAATCAAGAGACCCAGTACTTC.

The CDR3 nucleotides read TGTGCCAGCAGCCCACATAGCGGGGCGCGCTACAATGAGCAGTTCTTC. Translating it yields CASSPHSGARYNEQFF. V is TRBV7-7 and J is TRBJ2-1, with 8 bases that match TRBD2. CDR1 SSHAT and CDR2 FNYEAQ come from the germline V gene (reference sequence). With 5 bases clipped from V and 3 bases from J, the junction kept 9 bases outside the gene matches. The CDR3 is 16 amino acids.

The chain recombines TRBV25-1 with TRBJ1-2, with 9 positions matching TRBD1. CDR3 length: 18 amino acids. With V trimmed by 0 bases and J by 4 bases, 12 bases remained unmatched. Germline V lookup: CDR1 MGHDK, CDR2 SYGVNS. In nucleotides, the CDR3 is TGTGCCAGCAGTGAATATTCGACTCAAAGACAGGGGGGCTATGGCTACACCTTC. Protein product: CASSEYSTQRQGGYGYTF.

The rearrangement links TRBV6-6 to TRBJ2-2, with 9 bases lining up with TRBD1. CDR3 length: 14 residues. Looked up from germline, CDR1 is MNHNY and CDR2 is SVGAGI (reference sequence). V was pared by 9 bases and J by 5 bases, with 7 bases of the junction left unmatched. The CDR3 DNA follows: TGTGCCAGTAAGGGACAGGGAAAAACCGGGGAGCTGTTTTTT. This codes for CASKGQGKTGELFF.

The chain couples TRBV5-1 to TRBJ2-3; TRBD2 matches at 9 bases. Germline assignment: CDR1 SGHRS and CDR2 YFSETQ. Trimming removed 4 bases from V and 2 bases from J; junction bases left unmatched: 2. The CDR3 has 14 residues. In DNA form, the CDR3 reads TGCGCCAGCAGCCAGCGGGGGGACACAGATACGCAGTATTTT. Its translation is CASSQRGDTDTQYF.

There are a few counts of this clone. This chain joins TRBV7-9 and TRBJ1-1; 8 nucleotides agree with TRBD1. Germline loops: CDR1 SEHNR, CDR2 FQNEAQ (reference sequence). V gave up 4 bases and J gave up 6 bases; unmatched junction bases: 7. This CDR3 has 14 amino acids. CDR3 bases: TGTGCCAGCAGCTCGAGCAGGGGGCGCGCTGAAGCTTTCTTT. The encoded protein is CASSSSRGRAEAFF.

V and J are TRBV2 and TRBJ1-2; D remains unclear. The germline V gene has CDR1 SNHLY and CDR2 FYNNEI. CDR3 length equals 12 residues. V was clipped by 9 bases and J by 3 bases, with 11 bases between them. CDR3 loop: CASSKNYYGYTF. In DNA form, the CDR3 reads TGTGCCAGTTCTAAGAACTACTATGGCTACACCTTC.

The chain recombines TRBV5-6 with TRBJ1-6; TRBD1 aligns across 9 bases. From germline, CDR1 is SGHDT and CDR2 YYEEEE. CDR3 length equals 16 residues. V was clipped by 4 bases and J by 2 bases; unmatched bases: 4. CDR3 in DNA: TGTGCCAGCAGCAAGGGACAGGGTACCTATAATTCACCCCTCCACTTT. It translates to CASSKGQGTYNSPLHF.

The chain joins TRBV4-1 to TRBJ2-5, with a tentative D call TRBD2 (7 bases). V was clipped by 6 bases and J by 1 base, with 15 bases between them. The germline CDR1 and CDR2 sequences are MGHRA and YSYEKL. The CDR3 covers 15 residues. CDR3 sequence reads: CASRANGGLQETQYF. The CDR3 nucleotides are TGCGCCAGCAGGGCAAACGGGGGGCTCCAAGAGACCCAGTACTTC.

Only a few counts were recorded for this clone. The chain joins TRBV5-1 to TRBJ2-1; 9 bases fit TRBD1. The CDR3 length is 15 residues. Looked up from germline, CDR1 is SGHRS and CDR2 is YFSETQ. Germline trimming cut 4 bases from V and 11 bases from J; bases unmatched to any gene: 13. Here the CDR3 reads CASSKEGGTGIKQFF. In nucleotides, the CDR3 is TGCGCCAGCAGCAAGGAAGGGGGGACAGGGATCAAGCAGTTCTTC.

This clone was counted a single time. The chain recombines TRBV7-9 with TRBJ1-1, with 7 nucleotides matching TRBD1. There are 13 residues in the CDR3. V dropped 6 bases and J dropped 8; count of bases not matched to a gene: 9. Germline values: CDR1 SEHNR, CDR2 FQNEAQ (reference sequence). The CDR3 DNA is TGTGCCAGCAGTCCCTACAGACAGGGAGAAGCTTTCTTT. Its protein product is CASSPYRQGEAFF.

The chain joins TRBV6-5 to TRBJ1-1; D unclear. Germline V gene lookup returns CDR1 MNHEY and CDR2 SVGAGI. The CDR3 sequence is 14 residues long. Trimming stripped 0 bases from V and 8 bases from J, with 13 bases between. The CDR3 reads CASSYSTRSREAFF. The CDR3 nucleotides read TGTGCCAGCAGTTACTCGACCCGCAGCAGGGAAGCTTTCTTT.

This clone has only one observation. This chain joins TRBV9 and TRBJ2-3; 10 positions match TRBD2. V shed 1 base, J shed 4 bases, and the junction held 6 bases outside the gene matches. The CDR3 length is 16 residues. Germline values: CDR1 SGDLS, CDR2 YYNGEE. The CDR3 region is CASSVLAGAAADTQYF. CDR3 in DNA: TGTGCCAGCAGCGTACTAGCGGGGGCCGCGGCAGATACGCAGTATTTT.

This clone was recorded many times. The chain carries TRBV7-9 and TRBJ1-1, with a possible D match to TRBD1 (6 bases). The CDR3 is made up of 12 amino acids. Germline V gene lookup returns CDR1 SEHNR and CDR2 FQNEAQ (reference sequence). V was shortened by 7 bases and J by 5 bases, with 11 bases between the two germline ends. The CDR3 protein is CASKGGQTEAFF. The CDR3 DNA is TGTGCCAGCAAGGGGGGGCAAACTGAAGCTTTCTTT.

The J gene is TRBJ1-3, the V gene TRBV30; D uncertain. The length of the CDR3 is 15 residues. Trimming cost V 4 bases and J 3 bases, with 16 bases left between them. Germline values: CDR1 GTSNPN, CDR2 SVGIG (reference sequence). CDR3 protein: CAWTAQVVHGNTIYF. The DNA of the CDR3 is TGTGCCTGGACCGCGCAGGTAGTCCATGGAAACACCATATATTTT.

This rearrangement joins TRBV12-3 or TRBV12-4 to TRBJ1-1; D is possibly TRBD1 (5 bases). The CDR3 runs 12 residues. Deletions cut 10 bases from V and 6 bases from J, with 15 bases between. The CDR3 nucleotides read TGTGCCACCCACAAGGGGCGGTCTGAAGCTTTCTTT. It is translated as CATHKGRSEAFF.